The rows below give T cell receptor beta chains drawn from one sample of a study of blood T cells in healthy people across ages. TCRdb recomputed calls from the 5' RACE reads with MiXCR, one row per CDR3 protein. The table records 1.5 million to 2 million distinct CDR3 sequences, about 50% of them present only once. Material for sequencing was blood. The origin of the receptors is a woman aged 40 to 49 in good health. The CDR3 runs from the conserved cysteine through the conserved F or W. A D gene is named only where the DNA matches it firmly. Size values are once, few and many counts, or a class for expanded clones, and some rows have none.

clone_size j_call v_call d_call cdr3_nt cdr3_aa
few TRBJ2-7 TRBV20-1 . TGCAGTGCTAGAGATAAGGATTACAGCGAGCAGTACTTC CSARDKDYSEQYF
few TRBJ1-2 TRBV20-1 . TGCAGTGCAATACCGGCACAGCGACTCTTTAACTATGGCTACACCTTC CSAIPAQRLFNYGYTF
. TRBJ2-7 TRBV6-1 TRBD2 TGTGCCAGCAGTCGAACTAGCGGGGGACCCTCTCCCTACGAGCAGTACTTC CASSRTSGGPSPYEQYF
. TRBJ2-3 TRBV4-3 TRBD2 TGCGCCGGCAGCCATTTAGCGGGGGGGCAAGATACGCAGTATTTT CAGSHLAGGQDTQYF
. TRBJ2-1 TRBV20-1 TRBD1 TGCAGTGCTTCCCGGGACAGCTACTACAATGAGCAGTTCTTC CSASRDSYYNEQFF
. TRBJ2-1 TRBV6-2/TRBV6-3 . TGTGCCAGCAGTTTTGACGAGGCATACAATGAGCAGTTCTTC CASSFDEAYNEQFF
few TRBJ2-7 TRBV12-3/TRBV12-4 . TGTGCCAGCAGTCCCCACTGGGCAGGACTCACGGCCTACGAGCAGTACTTC CASSPHWAGLTAYEQYF
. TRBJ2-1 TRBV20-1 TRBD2 TGCAGTGCTAGAGATGGAATAGCGGGGGGAGAGACCCAGTTCTTC CSARDGIAGGETQFF
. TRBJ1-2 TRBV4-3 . TGCGCCAGCAGCCAAGACAGGGCCCAATCCTATGGCTACACCTTC CASSQDRAQSYGYTF
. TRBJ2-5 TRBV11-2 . TGTGCCAGCAGCTTAGAGTGGGAGAAAGAGACCCAGTACTTC CASSLEWEKETQYF
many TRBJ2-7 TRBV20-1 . TGCAGTGCTCCAACTGTGGGCGAGCAGTACTTC CSAPTVGEQYF
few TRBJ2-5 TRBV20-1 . TGCAGTGCTAGAGGTGGGGGCCCCGAGACCCAGTACTTC CSARGGGPETQYF
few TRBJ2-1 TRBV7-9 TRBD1 TGTGCCAGCAGCTTAGCGTGGACAGGGACCAATGAGCAGTTCTTC CASSLAWTGTNEQFF
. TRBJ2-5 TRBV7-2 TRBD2 TGTGCCAGCAGCTTTGCGGCCGGGACTAGTTTGTCGGAGACCCAGTACTTC CASSFAAGTSLSETQYF
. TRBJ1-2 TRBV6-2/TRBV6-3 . TGTGCCAGCAGTTACGTCAGGGCTGTCAACTATGGCTACACCTTC CASSYVRAVNYGYTF
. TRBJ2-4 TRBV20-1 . TGCAGTGCTCGAACGATATTTCAGGGTGTCGCCGCGGAGGCCAAAAACATTCAGTACTTC CSARTIFQGVAAEAKNIQYF
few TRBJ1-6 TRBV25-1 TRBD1 TGTGCCAGCAGTTCCTATGGACAGGGAGCGAATTCACCCCTCCACTTT CASSSYGQGANSPLHF
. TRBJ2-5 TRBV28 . TGTGCCAGCAGTCTTCGAAGGGGGGCGTTTAGTCAAGAGACCCAGTACTTC CASSLRRGAFSQETQYF
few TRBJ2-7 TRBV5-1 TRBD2 TGCGCCAGCAGCGGCGGGACTACCTACGAGCAGTACTTC CASSGGTTYEQYF
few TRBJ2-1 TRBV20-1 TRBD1 TGCAGTGCTAGAGATCCAACAGGGGCCAGACCTGATCCGTTCTTC CSARDPTGARPDPFF
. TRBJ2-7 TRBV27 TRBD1 TGTGCCACCGCGGGACCGGGACAGGGGTCCTACGAGCAGTACTTC CATAGPGQGSYEQYF
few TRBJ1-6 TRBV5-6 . TGTGCCAGCAGCCCGGGGGTCTGGAATTCGCATAATTCACCCCTCCACTTT CASSPGVWNSHNSPLHF
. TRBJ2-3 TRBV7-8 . TGTGCCAGCAGCTTAATGTCTGGGGCTGCGGCAGATACGCAGTATTTT CASSLMSGAAADTQYF
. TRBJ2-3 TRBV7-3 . TGTGCCAGCAGCTTAACGAGGGCGGGGGCCCCGGATACGCAGTATTTT CASSLTRAGAPDTQYF
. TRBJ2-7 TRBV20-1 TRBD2 TGCAGTGCTAGCCCGACTAGCGGGGGCCTCTATGGGGAGCAGTACTTC CSASPTSGGLYGEQYF
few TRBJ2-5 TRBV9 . TGTGCCAGCAGCGTCACAGGGATTGGGGAGACCCAGTACTTC CASSVTGIGETQYF
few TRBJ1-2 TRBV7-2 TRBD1 TGTGCCAGCAGCTCCTACGGACAGGCGGAGGGCTACACCTTC CASSSYGQAEGYTF
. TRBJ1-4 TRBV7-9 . TGTGCCAGCAGCTTTGGGTCCCCAGGAAGCAATGAAAAACTGTTTTTT CASSFGSPGSNEKLFF
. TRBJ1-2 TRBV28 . TGTGCCAGCAGCTCTACTAGACGGGGTTTTGGCTACACCTTC CASSSTRRGFGYTF
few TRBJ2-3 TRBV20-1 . TGCAGTGCCCCCGGGCGGAGCAGCACAGATACGCAGTATTTT CSAPGRSSTDTQYF
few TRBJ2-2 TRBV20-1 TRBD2 TGCAGTGCCATTCCGGGACTAGCGGGGGCTACGGGCACCGGGGAGCTGTTTTTT CSAIPGLAGATGTGELFF
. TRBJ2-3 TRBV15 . TGTGCCACCAGCAGGATGTCAGATACGCAGTATTTT CATSRMSDTQYF
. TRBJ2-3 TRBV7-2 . TGTGCCAGTTTGGATCGGAGAGGTACAGATACGCAGTATTTT CASLDRRGTDTQYF
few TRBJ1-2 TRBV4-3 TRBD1 TGCGCCAGCAGCCAATCGGACAGGGACTATGGCTACACCTTC CASSQSDRDYGYTF
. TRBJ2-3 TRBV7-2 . TGTGCCAGCAGCCCCGATATGGCTAGGGCGGATACGCAGTATTTT CASSPDMARADTQYF
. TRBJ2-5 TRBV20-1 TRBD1 TGCAGTGCTAGAAGGACAGGGGGCGAAGGGCAGTACTTC CSARRTGGEGQYF
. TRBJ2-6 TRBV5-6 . TGTGCCAGCACCGCCGACCGGGCCAACGTCCTGACTTTC CASTADRANVLTF
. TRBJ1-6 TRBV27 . TGTGCCAGCAGTTTATCAGCAAGGGCTAATTCACCCCTCCACTTT CASSLSARANSPLHF
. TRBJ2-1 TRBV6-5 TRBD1 TGTGCCAGCAGATCCGACAGGGGAGGTAACAATGAGCAGTTCTTC CASRSDRGGNNEQFF
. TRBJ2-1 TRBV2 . TGTGCCAGCAGTGAATCCCCGGGAAGGGTCGATGAGCAGTTCTTC CASSESPGRVDEQFF
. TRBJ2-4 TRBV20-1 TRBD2 TGCAGTGCTAGAAAAAGTGCGGGGGGCATGATGGAGCAGTACTTC CSARKSAGGMMEQYF
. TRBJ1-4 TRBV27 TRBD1 TGTGCCAGCAGTCGCGTCAGGGGGGAAAAACTGTTTTTT CASSRVRGEKLFF
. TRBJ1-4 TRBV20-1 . TGCAGCCTCCAGGGTCCTAATGAAAAACTGTTTTTT CSLQGPNEKLFF